One and the same sample provided the 28 T cell receptor beta chains below, sequenced in a study of lymphopenia after photon versus proton radiotherapy. Assay: immunoSEQ multiplex PCR; the TCRdb copy retains only in-frame clones and omits some. The data show 150,000 to 200,000 clones, around nine tenths seen once. The sequencing here drew on peripheral blood, taken from a patient treated with photon-based radiotherapy. Source of these receptors: a man over 45 with gastric cancer.

V usage is TRBV5-4 and J usage is TRBJ1-1, with D perhaps TRBD1 (6 bases). This CDR3 contains 13 residues. Trimming left V 6 bases short and J 4 bases short, with 13 bases between. CDR1 is SGHNT, CDR2 YYREEE, per germline (reference sequence). CDR3 in DNA: TGTGCCAGCACTCTTTCAGGGGTCACTGAAGCTTTCTTT. Translating it yields CASTLSGVTEAFF. Complete variable domain (other parts from reference TRBV5-4 and TRBJ1-1): ETGVTQSPTHLIKTRGQQVTLRCSSQSGHNTVSWYQQALGQGPQFIFQYYREEENGRGNFPPRFSGLQFPNYSSELNVNALELDDSALYLCASTLSGVTEAFFGQGTRLTVV.

The sample holds one count of this clone. The chain uses TRBV30 and TRBJ1-4, with unresolved D. V gave up 0 bases and J gave up 6 bases, with 5 bases separating them. Germline values: CDR1 GTSNPN, CDR2 SVGIG (reference sequence). The CDR3 covers 12 residues. CDR3 sequence reads: CAWSVQDEKLFF. For the CDR3, the DNA is TGTGCCTGGAGTGTGCAGGATGAAAAACTGTTTTTT.

Worth noting for this clone: This CDR3 is also generated by other DNA sequences in the sample. V and J are TRBV5-1 and TRBJ1-4, with D uncertain. V lost 0 bases to trimming and J lost 1 base, with 1 base between them. CDR1 is SGHRS and CDR2 is YFSETQ in the germline V gene. The CDR3 sequence is 13 residues long. The CDR3 region is CASSLGTNEKLFF. The CDR3 bases are TGCGCCAGCAGCTTGGGAACTAATGAAAAACTGTTTTTT.

On this clone itself: This same CDR3 is encoded by further DNA sequences in the sample. The chain links TRBV7-9 to TRBJ1-1; possible D gene TRBD1, 6 bases. Trimming left V 0 bases short and J 0 bases short, with 8 bases between. The V gene's germline CDR1 is SEHNR and CDR2 FQNEAQ (reference sequence). The CDR3 consists of 15 residues. CDR3 nucleotide sequence: TGTGCCAGCAGCTTAGCGCAGGGGATGAACACTGAAGCTTTCTTT. Its protein is CASSLAQGMNTEAFF.

This clone appeared a single time. The chain employs TRBV7-8 and TRBJ2-5; TRBD2 matches at 13 bases. The CDR3 sequence is 18 residues long. CDR1 is SGHVS and CDR2 is FQNEAQ in the germline V gene. The V segment lost 4 bases and the J segment 4 bases; nucleotides outside the gene matches: 12. The CDR3, as DNA: TGTGCCAGCAGCTCACCTCGGACTAGCGGGAGAGTGAGAGAGACCCAGTACTTC. Protein product: CASSSPRTSGRVRETQYF.

This clone was seen only a few times. The chain uses TRBV27 and TRBJ2-7; D is possibly TRBD1 (6 bases). Germline CDR1 MNHEY, CDR2 SMNVEV (reference sequence). The CDR3 covers 13 residues. V dropped 7 bases and J dropped 3 bases, with 13 bases sitting between them. Here the CDR3 reads CASTCTGCYEQYF. The CDR3 nucleotides read TGTGCCAGCACCTGTACAGGGTGCTACGAGCAGTACTTC.

The chain employs TRBV5-1 and TRBJ2-1; D possibly uses TRBD1 or TRBD2 (5 bases each). The CDR3 length is 17 residues. Germline V gene data show CDR1 as SGHRS and CDR2 as YFSETQ. Trimming left V 0 bases short and J 0 bases short, with 13 bases between. The CDR3 spells CASSLVGASSSYNEQFF. As DNA, the CDR3 is TGCGCCAGCAGCTTGGTCGGGGCGTCGAGCTCCTACAATGAGCAGTTCTTC.

This clone was seen once. The genes are TRBV27 and TRBJ1-4; D remains unclear. The V gene lost 5 bases and the J gene lost 6 bases, with 13 bases spanning the gap. The germline V gene encodes CDR1 MNHEY and CDR2 SMNVEV (reference sequence). CDR3 size: 14 residues. The CDR3 spells CASSPDGWDEKLFF. The CDR3 DNA follows: TGTGCCAGCAGTCCGGATGGTTGGGATGAAAAACTGTTTTTT.

This clone was found a few times. The rearrangement links TRBV18 to TRBJ2-6, with D uncertain. V was cut by 2 bases and J by 6 bases, with 5 bases left in between. Germline V CDR1 and CDR2: KGHSH, LQKENI. This CDR3 is built from 13 residues. Here the CDR3 DNA reads TGTGCCAGCTCACCAGGGCAGGCCAACGTCCTGACTTTC. Its protein is CASSPGQANVLTF.

The chain carries TRBV2 and TRBJ2-5; 8 nucleotides align to TRBD2. Per the germline V gene, CDR1 is SNHLY and CDR2 is FYNNEI. There are 15 residues in the CDR3. Unmatched junction bases numbered 7, after V lost 3 bases and J lost 4 bases. CDR3 nucleotides: TGTGCCAGCAGTGACGCCGGGAGGGCCGTAGAGACCCAGTACTTC. Its translation: CASSDAGRAVETQYF.

The chain is built from TRBV18 and TRBJ1-4; 9 nucleotides agree with TRBD1. The CDR3 totals 15 residues. V was clipped by 4 bases and J by 5 bases; unmatched bases: 5. Germline assignment: CDR1 KGHSH and CDR2 LQKENI. Here the CDR3 reads CASSLPGQGNEKLFF. The CDR3 DNA is TGTGCCAGCTCACTCCCGGGACAGGGAAATGAAAAACTGTTTTTT.

J is TRBJ1-1 and V is TRBV19; D gene uncertain. The CDR3 is made up of 14 amino acids. Germline V lookup: CDR1 LNHDA, CDR2 SQIVND (reference sequence). Trimming removed 3 bases at V and 1 base at J, with 9 bases between. This chain's CDR3 is CASSMMTKNTEAFF. CDR3 nucleotides: TGTGCCAGTAGTATGATGACGAAGAACACTGAAGCTTTCTTT. The whole variable domain, filled in from reference TRBV19 and TRBJ1-1, reads DGGITQSPKYLFRKEGQNVTLSCEQNLNHDAMYWYRQDPGQGLRLIYYSQIVNDFQKGDIAEGYSVSREKKESFPLTVTSAQKNPTAFYLCASSMMTKNTEAFFGQGTRLTVV.

V gene TRBV29-1 combines with J gene TRBJ2-3, with 13 bases fitting TRBD2. Looked up from germline, CDR1 is SQVTM and CDR2 is ANQGSEA. The V and J ends lost 6 bases and 8 bases, in that order; junction bases with no gene match: 8. The CDR3 covers 14 residues. The DNA for the CDR3 is TGCAGCGTGAAACTAGCGGGAGGGCCTGGTACGCAGTATTTT. It encodes CSVKLAGGPGTQYF.

The chain recombines TRBV5-1 with TRBJ2-5; D not resolved. The CDR3 totals 14 residues. V was clipped by 2 bases and J by 2 bases, with 10 bases between them. The germline CDR1 and CDR2 sequences are SGHRS and YFSETQ. In DNA form, the CDR3 reads TGCGCCAGCAGCTTAGGACCTGATCAAGAGACCCAGTACTTC. Amino acid sequence: CASSLGPDQETQYF.

The chain has TRBV7-9 and TRBJ1-4, with 7 bases matching TRBD1. The trim removed 4 bases at V and 8 bases at J, leaving 7 bases unmatched. The CDR3 is 14 residues long. Germline-derived CDR1 and CDR2 are SEHNR and FQNEAQ (reference sequence). CDR3 protein: CASSSTGRGEKLFF. In DNA form, the CDR3 reads TGTGCCAGCAGCTCGACAGGGAGGGGAGAAAAACTGTTTTTT.

The J gene is TRBJ2-7, the V gene TRBV6-1; D gene unclear. Germline lookup yields CDR1 MNHNS and CDR2 SASEGT. The CDR3 sequence is 14 residues long. V gave up 1 base and J gave up 3 bases, with 10 bases separating them. The CDR3 bases are TGTGCCAGCAGTGAAGGACTGCCCATCTACGAGCAGTACTTC. Translating gives CASSEGLPIYEQYF.

This sequence joins TRBV5-1 and TRBJ2-7; D is unclear. This CDR3 is built from 11 residues. Trimming pared 0 bases from V and 6 bases from J, leaving 4 bases between. Germline loops: CDR1 SGHRS, CDR2 YFSETQ. CDR3: CASSLGGEQYF. The CDR3, as DNA: TGCGCCAGCAGCTTGGGGGGCGAGCAGTACTTC.

The V gene is TRBV5-6, the J gene TRBJ2-3; D is undetermined. The CDR3 has 13 amino acids. Looked up from germline, CDR1 is SGHDT and CDR2 is YYEEEE. With 0 bases removed from V and 0 bases from J, the gap between germline ends came to 2 bases. Here the CDR3 reads CASSLGSTDTQYF. CDR3 sequence (DNA): TGTGCCAGCAGCTTGGGGAGCACAGATACGCAGTATTTT.

The gene calls are TRBV25-1 and TRBJ2-7; a possible D gene is TRBD1 (6 bases). The germline V gene has CDR1 MGHDK and CDR2 SYGVNS. This CDR3 spans 13 amino acids. V lost 4 bases and J 5 bases, leaving 12 bases between the germline ends. The CDR3: CASSGTNRDEQYF. CDR3 sequence (DNA): TGTGCCAGCAGTGGAACTAACAGGGACGAGCAGTACTTC.

The chain links TRBV6-6 to TRBJ2-3; tentative D call: TRBD1 (6 bases). V gave up 0 bases and J gave up 4 bases, with 11 bases separating them. Germline lookup yields CDR1 MNHNY and CDR2 SVGAGI (reference sequence). The CDR3 contains 15 residues. CDR3 region: CASSYSGRGSDTQYF. CDR3 coding DNA: TGTGCCAGCAGTTACTCAGGCAGGGGATCAGATACGCAGTATTTT.

The rearrangement links TRBV27 to TRBJ1-2, with unresolved D. V lost 6 bases, J lost 4 bases, and 15 bases lay in between. The CDR3 extends over 14 amino acids. Germline V gene lookup returns CDR1 MNHEY and CDR2 SMNVEV (reference sequence). The CDR3 loop reads CASSPELAVYGYTF. CDR3 sequence (DNA): TGTGCCAGCAGCCCGGAATTGGCCGTCTATGGCTACACCTTC.

The chain uses TRBV19 and TRBJ2-2, with D tentatively TRBD2 (5 bases). Germline CDR1 LNHDA, CDR2 SQIVND (reference sequence). The V gene lost 6 bases and the J gene lost 3 bases, with 14 bases spanning the gap. The CDR3 has 15 residues. In nucleotides, the CDR3 is TGTGCCAGTAGGGACTCCGAGCCGTACACCGGGGAGCTGTTTTTT. It is translated as CASRDSEPYTGELFF.

This chain uses TRBV18 with TRBJ1-4; 8 bases map to TRBD1. The CDR3 consists of 16 residues. The germline gives CDR1 KGHSH, CDR2 LQKENI. Trimming removed 3 bases from V and 7 bases from J; junction bases left unmatched: 10. This chain's CDR3 is CASSPVQDRDIEKLFF. In DNA, the CDR3 is TGTGCCAGCTCACCGGTACAGGACAGGGATATTGAAAAACTGTTTTTT.

This clone appeared a single time. V usage is TRBV7-9 and J usage is TRBJ1-1; 7 bases align to TRBD1. The CDR3 has 13 amino acids. V gave up 7 bases and J gave up 1 base; unmatched junction bases: 3. Germline V gene lookup returns CDR1 SEHNR and CDR2 FQNEAQ (reference sequence). CDR3: CASIGQANTEAFF. Written as DNA, the CDR3 is TGTGCCAGCATCGGACAGGCGAACACTGAAGCTTTCTTT.

The chain couples TRBV9 to TRBJ2-3; D is possibly TRBD1 or TRBD2 (5 bases each). The CDR3 consists of 13 residues. With 3 bases removed from V and 6 bases from J, the gap between germline ends came to 11 bases. Germline-derived CDR1 and CDR2 are SGDLS and YYNGEE. The CDR3 DNA reads TGTGCCAGCAGCGAGGGGACCGGGGATACGCAGTATTTT. Its translation: CASSEGTGDTQYF.

The V call is TRBV5-1, the J call TRBJ1-2; D perhaps matches TRBD1 (5 bases). V was pared by 0 bases and J by 2 bases, with 11 bases between. This CDR3 spans 15 amino acids. Looked up from germline, CDR1 is SGHRS and CDR2 is YFSETQ. The CDR3 bases are TGCGCCAGCAGCTTGGAGGGACCGCCGAACTATGGCTACACCTTC. Its translation is CASSLEGPPNYGYTF.

This rearrangement joins TRBV18 to TRBJ2-3; D call uncertain. V lost 3 bases to trimming and J lost 6 bases, with 19 bases between them. In germline, CDR1 is KGHSH, CDR2 LQKENI. CDR3 length: 16 residues. The chain's CDR3 is CASSPGGPLMEDTQYF. CDR3 bases: TGTGCCAGCTCACCGGGCGGCCCTCTCATGGAGGATACGCAGTATTTT.

The V call is TRBV14, the J call TRBJ2-3; D is perhaps TRBD2 (5 bases). The CDR3 totals 13 residues. Germline CDR1 is SGHDN and CDR2 is FVKESK. V lost 4 bases and J lost 3, with 8 bases in between. The CDR3 region has the DNA TGTGCCAGCAGCCCGGGATCAACAGATACGCAGTATTTT. It codes for CASSPGSTDTQYF.